The rows below give T cell receptor beta chains drawn from one sample of a study of CD8 T cells in ankylosing spondylitis. TCRdb independently ran MiXCR on the 5' RACE reads; one entry per CDR3 protein. The table records over 700,000 distinct CDR3 sequences, roughly 20% of them present only once. The sample consisted of blood, either unsorted or a sorted T cell fraction (not recorded which). Receptor source: a male donor with ankylosing spondylitis. The CDR3 runs from the conserved cysteine through the conserved F or W.

J: TRBJ1-1
V: TRBV20-1
CDR3: CSASGDMAFF

J: TRBJ2-1
V: TRBV25-1
CDR3: CASSELAGALYNEQFF

J: TRBJ2-4
V: TRBV29-1
CDR3: CSVAQGARNIQYF

J: TRBJ2-1
V: TRBV6-2/TRBV6-3
CDR3: CASSYPKGNEQFF

J: TRBJ1-1
V: TRBV20-1
CDR3: CSAKRGGDTEAFF

J: TRBJ2-3
V: TRBV4-2
CDR3: CASSQVGATTDTQYF

J: TRBJ2-3
V: TRBV20-1
CDR3: CSAPPEGADTQYF

J: TRBJ2-7
V: TRBV28
CDR3: CASSSPSGGRQEQYF

J: TRBJ2-7
V: TRBV29-1
CDR3: CSVEERGAYEQYF

J: TRBJ2-1
V: TRBV5-5
CDR3: CASILGFGSSYNEQFF

J: TRBJ1-1
V: TRBV2
CDR3: CASSEAVNTEAFF

J: TRBJ2-7
V: TRBV20-1
CDR3: CSARDLMVNYEQYF

J: TRBJ2-1
V: TRBV7-9
CDR3: CASSLGGLSPTNEQFF